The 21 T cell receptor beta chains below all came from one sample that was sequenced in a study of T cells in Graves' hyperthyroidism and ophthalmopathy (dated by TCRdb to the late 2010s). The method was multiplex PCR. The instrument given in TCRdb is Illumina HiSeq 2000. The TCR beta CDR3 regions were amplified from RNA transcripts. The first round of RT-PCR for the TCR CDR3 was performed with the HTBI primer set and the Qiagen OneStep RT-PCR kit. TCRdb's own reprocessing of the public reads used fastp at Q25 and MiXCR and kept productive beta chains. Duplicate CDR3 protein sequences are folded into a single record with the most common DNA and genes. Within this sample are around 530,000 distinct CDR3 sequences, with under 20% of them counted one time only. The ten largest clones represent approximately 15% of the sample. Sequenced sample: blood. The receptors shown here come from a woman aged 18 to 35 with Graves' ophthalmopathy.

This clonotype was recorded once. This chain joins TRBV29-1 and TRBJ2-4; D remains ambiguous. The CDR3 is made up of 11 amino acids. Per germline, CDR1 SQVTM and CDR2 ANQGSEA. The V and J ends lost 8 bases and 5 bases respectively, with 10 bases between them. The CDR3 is CSLWSENIQYF. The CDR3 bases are TGCAGCCTGTGGTCTGAAAACATTCAGTACTTC. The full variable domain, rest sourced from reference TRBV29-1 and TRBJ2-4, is SAVISQKPSRDICQRGTSLTIQCQVDSQVTMMFWYRQQPGQSLTLIATANQGSEATYESGFVIDKFPISRPNLTFSTLTVSNMSPEDSSIYLCSLWSENIQYFGAGTRLSVL.

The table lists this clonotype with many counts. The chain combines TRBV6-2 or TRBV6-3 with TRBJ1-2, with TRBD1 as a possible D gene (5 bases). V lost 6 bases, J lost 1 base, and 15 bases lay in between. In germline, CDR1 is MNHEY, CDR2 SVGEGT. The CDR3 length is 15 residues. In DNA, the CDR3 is TGTGCCAGCAGCGAAACCCCGGGGCGTAACTATGGCTACACCTTC. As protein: CASSETPGRNYGYTF.

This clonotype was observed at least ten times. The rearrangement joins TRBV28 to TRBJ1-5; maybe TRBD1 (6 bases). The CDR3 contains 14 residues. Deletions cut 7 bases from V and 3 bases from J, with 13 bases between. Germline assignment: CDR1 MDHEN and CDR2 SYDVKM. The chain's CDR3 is CASNKGGDNQPQHF. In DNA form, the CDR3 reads TGTGCCAGCAACAAGGGGGGGGACAATCAGCCCCAGCATTTT.

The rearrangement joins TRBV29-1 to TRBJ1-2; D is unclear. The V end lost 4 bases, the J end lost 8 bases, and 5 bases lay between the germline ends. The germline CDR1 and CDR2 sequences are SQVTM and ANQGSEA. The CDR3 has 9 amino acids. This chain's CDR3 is CSVGAGYTF. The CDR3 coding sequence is TGCAGCGTTGGGGCCGGCTACACCTTC.

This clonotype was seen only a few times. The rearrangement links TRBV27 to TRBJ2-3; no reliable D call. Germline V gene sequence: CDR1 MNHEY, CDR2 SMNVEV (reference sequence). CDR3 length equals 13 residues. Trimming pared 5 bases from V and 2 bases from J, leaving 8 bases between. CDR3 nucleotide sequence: TGTGCCAGCAGTCATGGGCCCACAGATACGCAGTATTTT. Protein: CASSHGPTDTQYF.

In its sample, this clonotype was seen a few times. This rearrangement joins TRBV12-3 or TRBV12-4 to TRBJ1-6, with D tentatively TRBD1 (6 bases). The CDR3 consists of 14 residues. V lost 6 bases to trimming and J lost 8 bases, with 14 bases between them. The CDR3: CASRSDRRYSPLHF. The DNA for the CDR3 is TGTGCCAGCAGGTCAGACAGGCGGTATTCACCCCTCCACTTT.

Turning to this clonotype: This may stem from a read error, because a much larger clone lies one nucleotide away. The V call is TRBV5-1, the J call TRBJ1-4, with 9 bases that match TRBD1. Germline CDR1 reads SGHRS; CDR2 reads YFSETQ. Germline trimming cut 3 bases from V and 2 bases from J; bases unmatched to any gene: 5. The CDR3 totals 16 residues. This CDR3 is CASSSGQGTTNEKLFF. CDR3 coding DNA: TGCGCCAGCAGCTCGGGACAGGGAACGACTAATGAAAAACTGTTTTTT.

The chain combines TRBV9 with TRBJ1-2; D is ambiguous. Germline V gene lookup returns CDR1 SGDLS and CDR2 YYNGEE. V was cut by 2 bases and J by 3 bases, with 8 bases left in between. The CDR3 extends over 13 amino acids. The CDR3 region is CASSVGNDYGYTF. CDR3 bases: TGTGCCAGCAGCGTCGGTAATGACTATGGCTACACCTTC.

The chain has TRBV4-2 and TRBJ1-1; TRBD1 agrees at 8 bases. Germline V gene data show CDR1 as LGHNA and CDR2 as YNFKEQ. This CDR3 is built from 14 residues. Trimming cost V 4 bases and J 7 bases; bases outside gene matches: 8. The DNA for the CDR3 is TGTGCCAGCAGCCCAGGACAGGGTCCTAATGAAGCTTTCTTT. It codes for CASSPGQGPNEAFF.

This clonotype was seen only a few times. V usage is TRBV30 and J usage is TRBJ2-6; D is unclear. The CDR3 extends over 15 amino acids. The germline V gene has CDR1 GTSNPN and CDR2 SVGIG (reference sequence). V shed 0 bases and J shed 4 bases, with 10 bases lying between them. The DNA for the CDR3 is TGTGCCTGGAGTGTATCAGGTACCGGGGCCAACGTCCTGACTTTC. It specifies CAWSVSGTGANVLTF.

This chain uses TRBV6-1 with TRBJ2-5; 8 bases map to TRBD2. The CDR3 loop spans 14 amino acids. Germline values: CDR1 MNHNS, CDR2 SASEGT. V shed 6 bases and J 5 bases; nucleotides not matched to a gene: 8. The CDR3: CASSAGTRDETQYF. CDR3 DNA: TGTGCCAGCAGCGCCGGGACTAGAGACGAGACCCAGTACTTC.

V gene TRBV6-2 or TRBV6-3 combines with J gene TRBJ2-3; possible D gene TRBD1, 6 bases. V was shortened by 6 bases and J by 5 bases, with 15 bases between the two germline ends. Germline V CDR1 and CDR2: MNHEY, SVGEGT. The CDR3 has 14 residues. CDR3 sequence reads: CASRRQAAKDTQYF. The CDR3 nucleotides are TGTGCCAGCAGACGACAGGCCGCTAAAGATACGCAGTATTTT.

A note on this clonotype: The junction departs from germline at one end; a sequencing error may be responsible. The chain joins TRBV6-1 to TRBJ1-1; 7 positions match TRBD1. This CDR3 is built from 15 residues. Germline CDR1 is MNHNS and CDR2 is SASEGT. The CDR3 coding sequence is TGTGCCAGCAGCCGACAGGGAGTGGAGAACACTGAAGCTTCCTTT. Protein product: CASSRQGVENTEASF.

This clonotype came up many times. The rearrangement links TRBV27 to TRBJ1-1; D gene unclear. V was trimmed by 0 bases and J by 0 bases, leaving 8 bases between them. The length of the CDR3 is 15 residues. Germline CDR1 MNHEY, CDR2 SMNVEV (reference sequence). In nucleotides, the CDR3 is TGTGCCAGCAGTTTATCTGCGGCTATGAACACTGAAGCTTTCTTT. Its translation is CASSLSAAMNTEAFF.

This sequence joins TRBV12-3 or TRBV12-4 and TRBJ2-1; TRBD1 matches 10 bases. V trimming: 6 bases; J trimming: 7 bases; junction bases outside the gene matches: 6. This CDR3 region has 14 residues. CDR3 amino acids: CASRMTGGGNEQFF. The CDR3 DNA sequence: TGTGCCAGCAGGATGACAGGGGGCGGGAATGAGCAGTTCTTC.

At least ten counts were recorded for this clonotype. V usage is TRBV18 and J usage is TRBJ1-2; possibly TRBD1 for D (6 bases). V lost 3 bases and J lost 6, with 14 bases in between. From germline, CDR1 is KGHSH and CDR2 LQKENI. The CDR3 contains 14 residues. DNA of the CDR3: TGTGCCAGCTCACCTCCAAGGGGGTTTGATGGCTACACCTTC. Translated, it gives CASSPPRGFDGYTF.

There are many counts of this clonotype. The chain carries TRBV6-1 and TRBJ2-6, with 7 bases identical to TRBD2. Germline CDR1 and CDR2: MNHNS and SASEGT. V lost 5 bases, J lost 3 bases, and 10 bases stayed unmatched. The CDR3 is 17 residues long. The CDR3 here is CASSYNFIAGGANVLTF. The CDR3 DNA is TGTGCCAGCAGTTACAACTTTATAGCGGGTGGGGCCAACGTCCTGACTTTC.

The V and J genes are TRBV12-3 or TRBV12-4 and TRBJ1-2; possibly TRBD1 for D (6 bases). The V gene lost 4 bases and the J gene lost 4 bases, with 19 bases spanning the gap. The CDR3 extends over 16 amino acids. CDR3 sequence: CASSSNIKQGFYGYTF. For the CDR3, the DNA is TGTGCCAGCAGTTCAAACATCAAACAGGGATTCTATGGCTACACCTTC.

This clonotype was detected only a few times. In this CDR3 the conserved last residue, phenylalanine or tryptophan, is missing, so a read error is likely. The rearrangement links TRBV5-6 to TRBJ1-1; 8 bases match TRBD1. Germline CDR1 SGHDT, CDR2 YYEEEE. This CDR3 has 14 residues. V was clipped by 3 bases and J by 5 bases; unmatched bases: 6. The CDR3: CASSSAGGGTEAFS. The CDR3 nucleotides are TGTGCCAGCAGCTCCGCAGGGGGCGGTACTGAAGCTTTCTCT.

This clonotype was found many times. CDR3 region: CASSLSVGGYNEQFF. In nucleotides, the CDR3 is TGTGCCAGCAGTTTATCGGTAGGGGGCTACAATGAGCAGTTCTTC. The chain employs TRBV12-3 or TRBV12-4 and TRBJ2-1; D perhaps matches TRBD1 (6 bases). V was cut by 2 bases and J by 3 bases, with 11 bases left in between. This CDR3 has 15 residues.

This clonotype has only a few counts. The CDR3 region is CASSSTGGWSTDTQYF. The CDR3 DNA reads as TGTGCCAGTAGTTCAACAGGGGGCTGGAGCACAGATACGCAGTATTTT. The chain uses TRBV19 and TRBJ2-3; 9 bases match TRBD1. CDR1 and CDR2 from the germline V gene are LNHDA and SQIVND (reference sequence). With 5 bases clipped from V and 0 bases from J, the junction kept 6 bases outside the gene matches. The CDR3 spans 16 residues.